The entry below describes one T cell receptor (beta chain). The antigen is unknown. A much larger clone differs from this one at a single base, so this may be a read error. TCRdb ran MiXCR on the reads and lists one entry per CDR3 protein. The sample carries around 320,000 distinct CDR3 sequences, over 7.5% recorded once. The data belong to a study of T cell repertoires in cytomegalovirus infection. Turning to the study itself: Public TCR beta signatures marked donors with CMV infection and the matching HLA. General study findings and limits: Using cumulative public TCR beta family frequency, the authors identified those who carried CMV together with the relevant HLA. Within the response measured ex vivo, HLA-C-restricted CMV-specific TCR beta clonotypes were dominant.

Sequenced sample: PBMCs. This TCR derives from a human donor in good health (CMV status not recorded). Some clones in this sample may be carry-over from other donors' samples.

The CDR3 DNA reads as TGTGCCAGCAGCAAAAGACAGCATCCTATGAACACTGAAGCTTTCTTT. The encoded protein is CASSKRQHPMNTEAFF. J is TRBJ1-1 and V is TRBV7-2; possibly TRBD1 for D (5 bases). The germline V and J ends were trimmed by 5 bases and 0 bases, with 16 bases remaining between them. Germline V gene lookup returns CDR1 SGHTA and CDR2 FQGNSA. The CDR3 contains 16 residues.